This T cell receptor (beta chain) was sequenced for a study of control samples from healthy donors and cancer patients. The V gene end was trimmed by 5 bases and the J gene end by 1 base; junction bases not matched to a gene: 5. The CDR3 spans 15 residues. Germline values: CDR1 SGHVS, CDR2 FNYEAQ. This clone occurred once. Here immunoSEQ multiplex PCR was the method, and the copy in TCRdb shows in-frame clones only, minus some. The table shows about 130,000 clones, with 75% to 95% occurring only once. This chain uses TRBV7-6 with TRBJ2-3; TRBD1 matches at 8 bases. This receptor was identified in a man aged 18 to 30 in good health. What was sequenced was blood. The CDR3 protein is CASSRDRGGTDTQYF. The CDR3 DNA is TGTGCCAGCAGCCGAGACAGGGGCGGCACAGATACGCAGTATTTT.